Below, 32 T cell receptor beta chains from the same sample are listed, as sequenced in a study of T-cell reconstitution after alpha-beta-depleted transplantation in children. As it was prepared, the TCRbeta library received unique molecular identifiers. TCRdb processed the PCR reads anew with MiXCR; each CDR3 protein has one entry. The data show about 400,000 distinct CDR3 sequences, around 21% seen once. Sequencing used PBMCs from the stem cell graft donor, obtained from the stem cell graft. The receptors originated from a human donor who donated a stem cell graft to a child with acute myeloid leukemia.

The chain links TRBV5-1 to TRBJ2-2; 11 positions match TRBD2. The trim removed 5 bases at V and 1 base at J, leaving 13 bases unmatched. Germline values: CDR1 SGHRS, CDR2 YFSETQ. The CDR3 is 19 amino acids. The CDR3 spells CASSSRGTSGGLNTGELFF. The CDR3 DNA reads TGCGCCAGCAGTTCTCGCGGGACTAGCGGAGGACTGAACACCGGGGAGCTGTTTTTT.

The V and J genes are TRBV5-1 and TRBJ2-7, with 9 positions matching TRBD2. Unmatched junction bases numbered 7, after V lost 1 base and J lost 2 bases. Germline CDR1 reads SGHRS; CDR2 reads YFSETQ. The CDR3 is made up of 16 amino acids. The CDR3 bases are TGCGCCAGCAGCTTGATGGGTAGCGGGAGTGCCTACGAGCAGTACTTC. The encoded protein is CASSLMGSGSAYEQYF.

The V and J genes are TRBV6-2 or TRBV6-3 and TRBJ2-7; 8 bases agree with TRBD2. Germline V CDR1 and CDR2: MNHEY, SVGEGT. Trimming took 7 bases from V and 0 from J; bases not matched to a gene: 5. The CDR3 has 14 residues. The CDR3 DNA follows: TGTGCCAGCACTGGACTAGCCTTCTCCTACGAGCAGTACTTC. Protein product: CASTGLAFSYEQYF.

The chain is built from TRBV12-3 or TRBV12-4 and TRBJ2-1, with 7 positions matching TRBD2. The J segment lost 6 bases and the V segment lost 7 bases, leaving 9 bases of the junction unmatched. The CDR3 loop spans 14 amino acids. The CDR3 spells CASNFAGALNEQFF. Here the CDR3 DNA reads TGTGCCAGCAACTTCGCGGGAGCCCTCAATGAGCAGTTCTTC.

This clonotype was counted many times. The chain uses TRBV20-1 and TRBJ2-3, with 7 nucleotides matching TRBD1. Germline V CDR1 and CDR2: DFQATT, SNEGSKA (reference sequence). The CDR3 sequence is 13 residues long. The ends lost 6 bases at V and 3 bases at J; junction bases unmatched: 6. This CDR3 reads CSARDRTTDTQYF. The CDR3 DNA reads TGCAGTGCCCGGGACAGAACTACAGATACGCAGTATTTT.

This rearrangement joins TRBV6-1 to TRBJ1-1, with D possibly being TRBD1 (5 bases). The CDR3 has 13 residues. Trimming stripped 2 bases from V and 8 bases from J, with 12 bases between. The germline gives CDR1 MNHNS, CDR2 SASEGT. The CDR3 region has the DNA TGTGCCAGCAGTGAAACCTTCAGGACAGAAGCTTTCTTT. It yields the protein CASSETFRTEAFF.

The rearrangement uses TRBV4-1 and TRBJ2-1; D gene unclear. The V gene lost 4 bases and the J gene lost 9 bases, with 13 bases spanning the gap. The CDR3 covers 13 residues. Germline V gene lookup returns CDR1 MGHRA and CDR2 YSYEKL. The CDR3 DNA is TGCGCCAGCAGCCCTTCCCAGGTCCGTGAGCAGTTCTTC. This sequence encodes CASSPSQVREQFF.

This clonotype showed up just a few times. One junction end disagrees with the germline gene, perhaps due to a read error. V and J are TRBV4-1 and TRBJ2-7, with D perhaps TRBD2 (7 bases). There are 15 residues in the CDR3. Per germline, CDR1 MGHRA and CDR2 YSYEKL. CDR3 residues: CASSQGGVNFLEQYF. The DNA of the CDR3 is TGCGCCAGCAGTCAAGGGGGGGTTAACTTCCTCGAGCAGTACTTC.

This clonotype was seen repeatedly, ten times or more. The chain recombines TRBV25-1 with TRBJ2-7; weak D call: TRBD1 (6 bases). Trimming took off 5 bases at V and 0 bases at J, with 14 bases between the two ends. The CDR3 consists of 15 residues. Germline V gene sequence: CDR1 MGHDK, CDR2 SYGVNS. CDR3 loop: CASSSGTSFSYEQYF. CDR3 DNA: TGTGCCAGCAGTTCCGGGACATCCTTCTCCTACGAGCAGTACTTC.

The gene calls are TRBV29-1 and TRBJ2-4; the match to TRBD1 covers 10 bases. The ends lost 1 base at V and 0 bases at J; junction bases unmatched: 9. This CDR3 is built from 18 residues. Germline CDR1 and CDR2: SQVTM and ANQGSEA. The CDR3 region is CSVEGWDRGPLAKNIQYF. CDR3 coding DNA: TGCAGCGTTGAAGGTTGGGACAGGGGTCCTCTAGCCAAAAACATTCAGTACTTC.

A few counts support this clonotype. The chain couples TRBV12-3 or TRBV12-4 to TRBJ2-7; possible D gene TRBD1, 6 bases. Trimming removed 5 bases at V and 4 bases at J, with 9 bases between. The CDR3 has 12 residues. The CDR3 loop is CASSARGYEQYF. In DNA, the CDR3 is TGTGCCAGCAGTGCTAGGGGGTACGAGCAGTACTTC.

This clonotype was seen more than once but under ten times. This chain links TRBV12-3 or TRBV12-4 with TRBJ1-4; no clear D gene. This CDR3 is built from 11 residues. The V gene lost 6 bases and the J gene lost 4 bases, with 3 bases spanning the gap. This chain's CDR3 is CASRFNEKLFF. CDR3 in DNA: TGTGCCAGCAGGTTTAATGAAAAACTGTTTTTT.

The CDR3 here is CASSEKGSYGYTF. CDR3 in DNA: TGTGCCAGCAGTGAAAAAGGGTCCTATGGCTACACCTTC. The rearrangement uses TRBV2 and TRBJ1-2; D unresolved. CDR3 length: 13 residues. Trimming cost V 2 bases and J 4 bases, with 8 bases left between them. Germline CDR1 and CDR2: SNHLY and FYNNEI.

A remark on this clonotype: A much larger clone differs from this one at a single base, so this may be a read error. V is TRBV4-3 and J is TRBJ2-1; TRBD1 matches 9 bases. The CDR3 is 15 residues long. Germline CDR1 LGHNA, CDR2 YSLEER. V lost 0 bases, J lost 3 bases, and 0 bases stayed unmatched. The CDR3 coding sequence is TGCGCCAGCAGCCAAGAGGGACAGGGCTACAATGAGCAGTTCTTC. Amino acid sequence: CASSQEGQGYNEQFF.

The rearrangement links TRBV15 to TRBJ2-7, with TRBD2 matching over 8 bases. CDR1 and CDR2 (germline): LNHNV, YYDKDF (reference sequence). This CDR3 region has 12 residues. The junction had 2 bases not matched to a gene; V was cut back by 8 bases and J by 2 bases. In nucleotides, the CDR3 is TGTGCCACCGGTAGCGGGGCCTACGAGCAGTACTTC. This gives the protein CATGSGAYEQYF.

Only a few counts were recorded for this clonotype. This sequence joins TRBV3-1 and TRBJ2-7; 11 bases agree with TRBD2. The CDR3 loop spans 15 amino acids. Per the germline V gene, CDR1 is LGHDT and CDR2 is YNNKEL (reference sequence). J gave up 5 bases and V 8 bases, and 11 bases lay outside the gene matches. The CDR3 nucleotides are TGTGCCAGCGGAGAAAGACTAGCGGGATTCGACGAGCAGTACTTC. It codes for CASGERLAGFDEQYF.

This clonotype was counted a few times. The V and J genes are TRBV20-1 and TRBJ2-1, with D possibly being TRBD2 (6 bases). V was clipped by 2 bases and J by 8 bases, with 16 bases between them. The CDR3 extends over 14 amino acids. Germline assignment: CDR1 DFQATT and CDR2 SNEGSKA (reference sequence). DNA of the CDR3: TGCAGTGCTAGAATCCGGAGGGCCGGGGATGAGCAGTTCTTC. Its protein product is CSARIRRAGDEQFF.

This chain's CDR3 is CSASPGGLAGDGELFF. The CDR3 nucleotides are TGCAGTGCTTCCCCTGGGGGGCTAGCGGGAGACGGGGAGCTGTTTTTT. This chain links TRBV20-1 with TRBJ2-2, with 10 bases that match TRBD2. Germline V gene data show CDR1 as DFQATT and CDR2 as SNEGSKA (reference sequence). The CDR3 is made up of 16 amino acids. Trimming removed 5 bases from V and 7 bases from J; junction bases left unmatched: 13.

This clonotype came up a few times. The V gene is TRBV6-2 or TRBV6-3, the J gene TRBJ2-1; D not resolved. CDR1 and CDR2 (germline): MNHEY, SVGEGT. Trimming pared 6 bases from V and 8 bases from J, leaving 11 bases between. CDR3 length: 12 amino acids. In DNA form, the CDR3 reads TGTGCCAGCAGCACCGATGGCGATGAGCAGTTCTTC. Translating it yields CASSTDGDEQFF.

This clonotype has more than one count but fewer than ten. V gene TRBV24-1 combines with J gene TRBJ2-2; D unresolved. Germline values: CDR1 KGHDR, CDR2 SFDVKD. Between the trimmed V and J ends, which lost 4 bases and 3 bases, there was a span of 11 bases. This CDR3 has 15 residues. Here the CDR3 reads CATSEGSPHTGELFF. The CDR3 DNA is TGTGCCACCAGTGAAGGCAGTCCACACACCGGGGAGCTGTTTTTT.

The chain carries TRBV7-9 and TRBJ2-7, with unresolved D. The V gene lost 5 bases and the J gene lost 7 bases, with 12 bases spanning the gap. This CDR3 is built from 12 residues. Germline CDR1 SEHNR, CDR2 FQNEAQ (reference sequence). The CDR3 sequence: CASSLKGVEQYF. The CDR3 nucleotides are TGTGCCAGCAGCCTCAAAGGTGTGGAGCAGTACTTC.

This clonotype was observed a few times. This chain joins TRBV12-3 or TRBV12-4 and TRBJ2-3; D is perhaps TRBD2 (5 bases). There are 13 residues in the CDR3. V was trimmed by 7 bases and J by 1 base, leaving 9 bases between them. The CDR3 sequence is CASKAGGTDTQYF. CDR3 in DNA: TGTGCCAGCAAGGCGGGCGGCACAGATACGCAGTATTTT.

The rearrangement uses TRBV3-1 and TRBJ2-7, with 7 bases lining up with TRBD2. Germline V gene lookup returns CDR1 LGHDT and CDR2 YNNKEL (reference sequence). The J segment lost 5 bases and the V segment lost 4 bases, leaving 11 bases of the junction unmatched. This CDR3 region has 15 residues. The DNA of the CDR3 is TGTGCCAGCAGCCGAGGCAACAGCGGGACCGACGAGCAGTACTTC. Translated: CASSRGNSGTDEQYF.

This chain connects TRBV10-3 to TRBJ2-7; no clear D gene. Deletions cut 4 bases from V and 2 bases from J, with 9 bases between. Germline CDR1 ENHRY, CDR2 SYGVKD. The CDR3 loop spans 13 amino acids. Here the CDR3 reads CAISAGRPYEQYF. The CDR3 nucleotides read TGTGCCATCAGTGCCGGCCGCCCCTACGAGCAGTACTTC.

This clonotype was seen ten or more times. The V gene is TRBV4-1, the J gene TRBJ2-7; 7 bases line up with TRBD2. CDR1 and CDR2 (germline): MGHRA, YSYEKL. J lost 5 bases, V lost 3 bases, and 4 bases had no gene match. This CDR3 has 13 residues. As DNA, the CDR3 is TGCGCCAGCAGCCATGTGGGGGGGAACGAGCAGTACTTC. Amino acids: CASSHVGGNEQYF.

J is TRBJ1-2 and V is TRBV7-2; D gene unclear. The germline CDR1 and CDR2 sequences are SGHTA and FQGNSA. This CDR3 region has 13 residues. Trimming stripped 1 base from V and 8 bases from J, with 11 bases between. CDR3 sequence (DNA): TGTGCCAGCAGCTTAGGCCCCGCCGGGGGCTACACCTTC. Protein product: CASSLGPAGGYTF.

This sequence joins TRBV28 and TRBJ2-1; maybe TRBD2 (6 bases). This CDR3 is built from 16 residues. Trimming removed 2 bases from V and 2 bases from J, with 13 bases in between. The germline V gene encodes CDR1 MDHEN and CDR2 SYDVKM. CDR3 in amino acids: CASSLSLGLTYNEQFF. The CDR3 DNA reads as TGTGCCAGCAGTTTAAGTTTGGGACTGACCTACAATGAGCAGTTCTTC.

The chain couples TRBV6-4 to TRBJ2-1, with 10 bases lining up with TRBD2. Germline V gene data show CDR1 as MRHNA and CDR2 as SNTAGT. The CDR3 is 16 amino acids. V shed 6 bases, J shed 5 bases, and the junction held 10 bases outside the gene matches. CDR3 DNA sequence: TGTGCCAGCAGCGAAAGTGGGACTAGCGATCACAATGAGCAGTTCTTC. Its protein is CASSESGTSDHNEQFF.

This clonotype was counted many times. The chain is built from TRBV18 and TRBJ2-5, with D perhaps TRBD1 (6 bases). The V gene's germline CDR1 is KGHSH and CDR2 LQKENI. The CDR3 is made up of 15 amino acids. The V end was cut by 4 bases, the J end by 1 base, with 13 bases between. The CDR3 loop is CASSLQGRGQETQYF. CDR3 in DNA: TGTGCCAGCTCACTGCAGGGGCGAGGCCAAGAGACCCAGTACTTC.

This clonotype was detected a few times. This chain links TRBV20-1 with TRBJ2-7; 10 bases agree with TRBD1. The V and J ends lost 5 bases and 2 bases, in that order; junction bases with no gene match: 6. The germline CDR1 and CDR2 sequences are DFQATT and SNEGSKA (reference sequence). The CDR3 loop spans 14 amino acids. The CDR3 protein is CSALGDRGAYEQYF. DNA for the CDR3: TGCAGTGCTCTGGGGGACAGGGGAGCCTACGAGCAGTACTTC.

This sequence joins TRBV4-2 and TRBJ1-5; D remains unclear. The CDR3 spans 14 residues. The germline V gene has CDR1 LGHNA and CDR2 YNFKEQ. Deletions cut 2 bases from V and 5 bases from J, with 10 bases between. This chain's CDR3 is CASSQRRGDQPQHF. CDR3 DNA sequence: TGTGCCAGCAGCCAAAGGAGAGGAGATCAGCCCCAGCATTTT.

This clonotype was seen repeatedly, ten times or more. The chain links TRBV4-1 to TRBJ1-2; TRBD1 matches at 7 bases. The CDR3 is made up of 15 amino acids. Germline loops: CDR1 MGHRA, CDR2 YSYEKL. J lost 2 bases, V lost 3 bases, and 6 bases had no gene match. CDR3 region: CASSQSGQLNYGYTF. For the CDR3, the DNA is TGCGCCAGCAGCCAGTCGGGACAGCTCAACTATGGCTACACCTTC.